Listed here is a single TCR beta chain. CDR3 length equals 15 residues. Germline V CDR1 and CDR2: SEHNR, FQNEAQ (reference sequence). Trimming cost V 1 base and J 4 bases, with 12 bases left between them. Systemic immunosuppression or autoimmune disease history was grounds to exclude patients. Libraries were prepared by immunoSEQ multiplex PCR; TCRdb keeps only in-frame clonotypes and omits some of them. The profile shows about 29,000 clones, 80% to 95% of them singletons. This record comes from a study of OX40 agonist ivuxolimab in advanced cancers. Overall study context: Patients receiving dose escalation had hepatocellular carcinoma, melanoma, renal cell or head and neck cancer. Partial responses occurred in three patients (one hepatocellular carcinoma, two cutaneous melanoma).

This receptor was taken from an adult with an advanced solid tumor such as melanoma, head and neck, liver or kidney cancer. The sample here was CD4+ or CD8+ T cells sorted from blood, taken in a trial of the OX40 agonist ivuxolimab. The chain employs TRBV7-9 and TRBJ2-3; the D is unclear. The CDR3 coding sequence is TGTGCCAGCAGCTTAGTTCAGTCCCCCGCAGATACGCAGTATTTT. This translates into CASSLVQSPADTQYF.